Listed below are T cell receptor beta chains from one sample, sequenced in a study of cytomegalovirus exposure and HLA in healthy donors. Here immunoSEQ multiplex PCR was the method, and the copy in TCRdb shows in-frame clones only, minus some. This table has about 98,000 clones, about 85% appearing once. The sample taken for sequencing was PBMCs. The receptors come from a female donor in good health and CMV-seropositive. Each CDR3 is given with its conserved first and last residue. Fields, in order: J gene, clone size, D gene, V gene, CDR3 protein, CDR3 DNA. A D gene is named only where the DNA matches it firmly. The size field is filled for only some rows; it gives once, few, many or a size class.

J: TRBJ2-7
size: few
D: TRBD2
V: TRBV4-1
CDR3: CASSQGGGTYEQYF
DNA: TGCGCCAGCAGCCAAGGCGGGGGAACCTACGAGCAGTACTTC

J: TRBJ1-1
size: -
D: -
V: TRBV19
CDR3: CASSNTENTEAFF
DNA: TGTGCCAGTAGTAACACCGAGAACACTGAAGCTTTCTTT

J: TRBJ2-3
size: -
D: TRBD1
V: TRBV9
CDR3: CASSVVDRGQADTQYF
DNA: TGTGCCAGCAGCGTGGTAGACAGGGGGCAGGCAGATACGCAGTATTTT

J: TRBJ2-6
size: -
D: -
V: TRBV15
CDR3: CATSRRHVSSGANVLTF
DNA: TGTGCCACCAGCAGACGACATGTTAGCTCTGGGGCCAACGTCCTGACTTTC

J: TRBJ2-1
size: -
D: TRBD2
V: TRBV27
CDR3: CASSFRRGFPREQFF
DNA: TGTGCCAGCAGTTTTAGGCGGGGGTTCCCAAGGGAGCAGTTCTTC

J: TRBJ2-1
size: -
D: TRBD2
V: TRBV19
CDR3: CASSKTSGSGSYNEQFF
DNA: TGTGCCAGTAGTAAAACTAGCGGGAGTGGGTCCTACAATGAGCAGTTCTTC

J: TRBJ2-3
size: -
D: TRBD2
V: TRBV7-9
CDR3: CASSLSGRHSTDTQYF
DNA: TGTGCCAGCAGCTTAAGCGGGAGACATAGCACAGATACGCAGTATTTT

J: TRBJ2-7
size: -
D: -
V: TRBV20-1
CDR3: CSATQGEQYF
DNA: TGCAGTGCTACTCAGGGCGAGCAGTACTTC

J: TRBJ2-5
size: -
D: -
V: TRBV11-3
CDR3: CASSFGGAGETQYF
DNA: TGTGCCAGCAGCTTCGGTGGGGCGGGGGAGACCCAGTACTTC

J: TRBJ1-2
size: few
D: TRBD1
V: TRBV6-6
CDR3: CASSRQGNGYTF
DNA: TGTGCCAGCAGCCGACAGGGCAATGGCTACACCTTC

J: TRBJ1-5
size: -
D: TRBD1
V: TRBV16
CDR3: CASSGRDRNNQPQHF
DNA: TGTGCCAGCAGCGGCCGGGACAGGAATAATCAGCCCCAGCATTTT

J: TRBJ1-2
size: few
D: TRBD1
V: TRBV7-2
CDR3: CASSLNRGLGIYGYTF
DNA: TGTGCCAGCAGCTTGAACAGGGGGCTGGGAATCTATGGCTACACCTTC

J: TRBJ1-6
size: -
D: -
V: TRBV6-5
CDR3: CASSYSNRVGSSPLHF
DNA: TGTGCCAGCAGTTATTCTAACAGGGTTGGGAGTTCACCCCTCCACTTT

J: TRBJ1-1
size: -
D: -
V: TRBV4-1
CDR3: CASSQPTGGAEAFF
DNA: TGCGCCAGCAGCCAACCGACCGGCGGGGCTGAAGCTTTCTTT

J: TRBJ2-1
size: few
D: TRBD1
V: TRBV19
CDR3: CASRPRQGRLALGVEQFF
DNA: TGTGCCAGTAGACCTCGACAGGGGCGTTTGGCCTTGGGGGTTGAGCAGTTCTTC

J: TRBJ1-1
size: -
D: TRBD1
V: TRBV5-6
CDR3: CASSLPIGTANTEAFF
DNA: TGTGCCAGCAGCTTGCCAATTGGGACAGCGAACACTGAAGCTTTCTTT

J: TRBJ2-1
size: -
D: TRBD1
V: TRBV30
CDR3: CAWGTGTGVDEQFF
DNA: TGTGCCTGGGGAACCGGGACAGGGGTAGATGAGCAGTTCTTC

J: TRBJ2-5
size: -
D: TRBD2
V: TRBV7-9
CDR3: CASTPLGLAGGGTQYF
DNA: TGTGCCAGCACCCCGCTAGGGCTAGCGGGAGGTGGGACCCAGTACTTC

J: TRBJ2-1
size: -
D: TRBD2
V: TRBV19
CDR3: CASSQRGYNEQFF
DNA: TGTGCCAGTAGTCAGCGGGGTTACAATGAGCAGTTCTTC

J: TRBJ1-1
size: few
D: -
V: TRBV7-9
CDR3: CASSDGRENTEAFF
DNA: TGTGCCAGCAGCGATGGACGGGAGAACACTGAAGCTTTCTTT

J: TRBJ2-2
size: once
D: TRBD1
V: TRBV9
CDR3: CASSARGDRVTGELFF
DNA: TGTGCCAGCAGCGCTCGAGGAGACAGGGTCACCGGGGAGCTGTTTTTT

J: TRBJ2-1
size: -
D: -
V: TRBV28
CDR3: CASSFSRTFSYNEQFF
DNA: TGTGCCAGCAGTTTTTCGCGGACTTTCTCCTACAATGAGCAGTTCTTC

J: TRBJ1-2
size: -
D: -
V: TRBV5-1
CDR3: CASTSGVETVYGYTF
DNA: TGCGCCAGCACCTCGGGTGTTGAGACAGTCTATGGCTACACCTTC

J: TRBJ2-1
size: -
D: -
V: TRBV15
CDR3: CATSRPLTEYNEQFF
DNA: TGTGCCACCAGCAGACCCCTGACTGAATACAATGAGCAGTTCTTC

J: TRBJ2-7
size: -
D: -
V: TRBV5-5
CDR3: CASSPYPGRDNEQYF
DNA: TGTGCCAGCAGCCCCTACCCCGGCCGGGACAACGAGCAGTACTTC

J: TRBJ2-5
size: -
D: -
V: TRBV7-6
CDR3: CASSSTGGLLETQYF
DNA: TGTGCCAGCAGCTCCACGGGGGGCTTACTGGAGACCCAGTACTTC

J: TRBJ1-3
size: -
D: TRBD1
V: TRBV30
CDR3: CAWTGQGTSGNTIYF
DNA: TGTGCCTGGACCGGACAGGGAACCTCTGGAAACACCATATATTTT

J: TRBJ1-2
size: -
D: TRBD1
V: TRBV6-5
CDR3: CASSYSLDRVNYGYTF
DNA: TGTGCCAGCAGTTACTCCTTGGACAGGGTTAACTATGGCTACACCTTC

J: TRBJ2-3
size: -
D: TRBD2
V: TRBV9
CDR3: CASSVGRAGGQTDTQYF
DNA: TGTGCCAGCAGCGTAGGGCGAGCGGGGGGGCAGACAGATACGCAGTATTTT

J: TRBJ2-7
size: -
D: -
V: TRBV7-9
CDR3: CASSLNSRDEQYF
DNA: TGTGCCAGCAGCTTAAACTCGCGGGACGAGCAGTACTTC

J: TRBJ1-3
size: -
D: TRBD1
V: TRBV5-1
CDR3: CASSWGTGAISGNTIYF
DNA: TGCGCCAGCAGCTGGGGTACAGGGGCGATCTCTGGAAACACCATATATTTT

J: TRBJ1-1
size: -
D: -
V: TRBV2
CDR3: CASPVGGTEAFF
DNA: TGTGCCAGCCCGGTCGGGGGTACTGAAGCTTTCTTT